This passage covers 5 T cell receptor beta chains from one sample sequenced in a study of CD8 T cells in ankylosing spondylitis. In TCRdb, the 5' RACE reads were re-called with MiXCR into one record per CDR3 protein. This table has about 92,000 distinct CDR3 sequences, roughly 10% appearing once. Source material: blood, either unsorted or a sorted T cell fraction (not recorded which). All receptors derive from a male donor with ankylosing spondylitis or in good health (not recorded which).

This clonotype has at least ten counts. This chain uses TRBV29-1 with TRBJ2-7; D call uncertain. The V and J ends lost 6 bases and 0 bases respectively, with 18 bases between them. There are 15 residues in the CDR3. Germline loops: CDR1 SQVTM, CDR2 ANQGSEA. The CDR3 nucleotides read TGCAGCGTGTGGGCGCCGGGCCGGAGCTCCTACGAGCAGTACTTC. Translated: CSVWAPGRSSYEQYF.

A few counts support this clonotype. CDR3 in amino acids: CSVEDRGRVDKNIQYF. Written as DNA, the CDR3 is TGCAGCGTTGAAGACCGAGGGAGGGTAGACAAAAACATTCAGTACTTC. V is TRBV29-1 and J is TRBJ2-4; TRBD2 aligns across 7 bases. The junction had 8 bases not matched to a gene; V was cut back by 0 bases and J by 3 bases. CDR3 length: 16 residues. Germline loops: CDR1 SQVTM, CDR2 ANQGSEA.

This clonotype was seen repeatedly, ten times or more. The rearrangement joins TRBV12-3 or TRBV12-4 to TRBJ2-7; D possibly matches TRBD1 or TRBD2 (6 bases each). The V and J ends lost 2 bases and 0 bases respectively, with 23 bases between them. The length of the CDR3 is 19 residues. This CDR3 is CASSLIPEWGAGYSYEQYF. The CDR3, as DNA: TGTGCCAGCAGTTTAATTCCGGAGTGGGGGGCCGGATACTCCTACGAGCAGTACTTC.

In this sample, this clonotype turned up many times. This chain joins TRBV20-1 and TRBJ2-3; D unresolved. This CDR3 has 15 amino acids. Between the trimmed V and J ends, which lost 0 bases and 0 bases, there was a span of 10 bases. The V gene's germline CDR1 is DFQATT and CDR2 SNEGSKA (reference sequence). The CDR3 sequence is CSARDRVGSTDTQYF. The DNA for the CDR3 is TGCAGTGCTAGAGATCGGGTGGGAAGCACAGATACGCAGTATTTT.

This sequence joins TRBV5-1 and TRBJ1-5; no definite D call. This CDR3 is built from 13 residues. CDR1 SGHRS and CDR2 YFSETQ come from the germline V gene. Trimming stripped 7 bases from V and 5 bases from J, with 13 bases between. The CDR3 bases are TGCGCCAGCTCTCTAACCGGCGATCAGCCCCAGCATTTT. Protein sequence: CASSLTGDQPQHF.